This TCR beta chain was documented in a study of T cell responses to AZD1222 COVID-19 vaccine (dated by TCRdb to 2020 to 2023). In the study overall: AZD1222 recipients whose second dose came at about 4 weeks and those whose second dose came at about 12 weeks were combined into one group, since spike-specific TCR depth and breadth did not differ between the two schedules. A total of 230 to 250 trial participants underwent TCR sequencing, of whom around 200 received two doses of AZD1222 and around 25 received two doses of the MenACWY control vaccine. Trial participants were enrolled by age into 18-55, 56-69 and 70-plus year subgroups, with approximately 150, 28 and 58 TCR-sequenced participants respectively.

CDR1 MNHEY and CDR2 SVGAGI were looked up in the germline V gene. The junction carries 14 bases between V and J, which are trimmed by 7 bases and 8 bases respectively. The CDR3 numbers 12 residues from cysteine through phenylalanine. CDR3 DNA only is kept here, 36 bases in frame from base 1. This clone appeared a few times. Its cognate antigen has yet to be identified. No base qualities exist here, and no much larger clone lies one base off it. The CDR3 regions of human TCRbeta chains were subjected to immunosequencing. The original methods were these. TCRs in the repertoires were matched against a reference library of SARS-CoV-2-specific TCRs that had been generated with the MIRA antigen-specificity platform. Breadth was defined as the fraction of unique TCRs that were SARS-CoV-2-associated. Depth was defined as the fraction of total T cells that were SARS-CoV-2-associated. Each spike-specific TCR was assigned to its reactive spike region and to a CD4 or CD8 class using the MIRA data. Log10-transformed breadth and depth values were compared by one-way ANOVA with Sidak's multiple comparisons tests. In its TCRdb copy, this immuneACCESS table keeps in-frame sequences only and misses some clones. Where compared with another copy, unresolved V genes explain less than half of these, and the others have no known cause. V and J calls and clone size follow that table, whereas D and trimming were derived from the DNA. This sample gives about 170,000 clones in total; 90% of them show up just once. The top ten clonotypes cover around 2.9% of the sample.

Here is what the overall study found, with its caveats: Reportedly, almost half of the unique spike-specific TCRs recognized epitopes lying outside the regions that are mutated in the B.1.351 and B.1.1.7 variants. Participants were mostly white British and included more females than males, and it was suggested by the authors that clonal diversity may have been underestimated. The 56-69-year group was small, and its depth increase did not reach significance, likely because of low power. CD4 TCRs associated with the vaccine covered the entire spike protein, and the dominant responses were in regions 160-218 and 743-854. Conclusions about previously exposed vaccinees are limited, since just a handful of AZD1222 recipients were seropositive for SARS-CoV-2 at baseline. After two AZD1222 doses, spike-specific TCR breadth and depth were significantly higher than at day 0 and than in MenACWY recipients. Because no day 14 peak-response samples were available, repertoires were characterized only after the peak T cell response.

This specimen's time point label, per the study, means: baseline before first vaccination. The vaccinee samples were drawn from two UK trials, COV001 and COV002, one of which was a single-blind randomized controlled phase 2/3 trial testing AZD1222 (ChAdOx1 nCoV-19) in healthy adults. For TCRbeta chain sequencing, PBMC samples were collected from trial participants at day 0 and at day 28 after the second dose. This chain is built from TRBV6-5 and TRBJ1-2, with TRBD1 tentatively as D gene (5 bases match). The clonotype originates from an adult in good health. This specimen was peripheral blood, taken on day 0 of AZD1222 vaccination. CDR3 region: CASNMASGGYTF. The nucleotide sequence reads TGTGCCAGCAACATGGCATCAGGGGGCTACACCTTC.